The sequence of this T cell receptor beta chain was determined in a study of cytomegalovirus exposure and HLA in healthy donors. Primers for the PCR totalled 60 Vbeta and 13 Jbeta. Assay: immunoSEQ multiplex PCR; the TCRdb copy retains only in-frame clones and omits some. The table shows tens of thousands of clones, with about two thirds occurring only once. Germline CDR1 and CDR2: LNHDA and SQIVND (reference sequence). This CDR3 contains 14 residues. The V end was cut by 7 bases, the J end by 1 base, with 13 bases between. V usage is TRBV19 and J usage is TRBJ1-1, with D possibly matching TRBD1 (5 bases). The sequence derives from a man aged 40-49 years in good health and CMV-seropositive. Sequencing was carried out using PBMCs. This CDR3 is CASNNGGSNTEAFF. For the CDR3, the DNA is TGTGCCAGTAACAACGGGGGGTCGAACACTGAAGCTTTCTTT.